Presented here are 25 T cell receptor beta chains from one specimen sequenced in a study of blood T cell repertoires in COVID-19. Method: immunoSEQ multiplex PCR; TCRdb's copy keeps in-frame clones and lacks some. The repertoire includes roughly 230,000 clones, about 80% of them detected once, and around 3.6% sits in the top ten. The sample was PBMCs or T cells enriched from blood (not recorded which). The receptors originated from a man aged 50 or older who had recovered from COVID-19.

This chain connects TRBV9 to TRBJ2-5, with D tentatively TRBD1 (5 bases). Per the germline V gene, CDR1 is SGDLS and CDR2 is YYNGEE. With 0 bases removed from V and 3 bases from J, the gap between germline ends came to 6 bases. The CDR3 runs to 13 residues. CDR3 sequence (DNA): TGTGCCAGCAGCGTAGGACAGAAAGAGACCCAGTACTTC. Translation gives CASSVGQKETQYF.

The chain employs TRBV12-5 and TRBJ1-5; perhaps TRBD1 as D (5 bases). V dropped 3 bases and J dropped 4 bases, with 16 bases sitting between them. The germline gives CDR1 LGHNT, CDR2 FRNRAP. This CDR3 has 16 amino acids. The CDR3 spells CASGFKSGTLNQPQHF. For the CDR3, the DNA is TGTGCTAGTGGTTTCAAGTCGGGGACTCTTAATCAGCCCCAGCATTTT. Supplemented by reference TRBV12-5 and TRBJ1-5, the full variable domain reads DARVTQTPRHKVTEMGQEVTMRCQPILGHNTVFWYRQTMMQGLELLAYFRNRAPLDDSGMPKDRFSAEMPDATLATLKIQPSEPRDSAVYFCASGFKSGTLNQPQHFGDGTRLSIL.

The V call is TRBV7-8, the J call TRBJ2-7; a possible D gene is TRBD1 (6 bases). V dropped 2 bases and J dropped 4 bases, with 12 bases sitting between them. Germline CDR1 SGHVS, CDR2 FQNEAQ. There are 14 residues in the CDR3. The CDR3 nucleotides are TGTGCCAGCAGCTTAAGAGGGGGTCTATACGAGCAGTACTTC. Translated: CASSLRGGLYEQYF.

V gene TRBV21-1 combines with J gene TRBJ2-1; TRBD2 is taken as the D call from the table, unchecked against the DNA. TRBV21-1 is a known pseudogene. CDR3 length: 17 amino acids. This chain's CDR3 is CASSKKTSGPSYNEQFF. Written as DNA, the CDR3 is TGTGCCAGCAGCAAAAAAACTAGCGGCCCCTCCTACAATGAGCAGTTCTTC.

The chain is built from TRBV27 and TRBJ1-5; TRBD1 aligns across 7 bases. V dropped 7 bases and J dropped 5; count of bases not matched to a gene: 2. From germline, CDR1 is MNHEY and CDR2 SMNVEV (reference sequence). The CDR3 covers 12 residues. The CDR3 loop reads CASKGQHQPQHF. Written as DNA, the CDR3 is TGTGCCAGCAAGGGACAGCATCAGCCCCAGCATTTT.

In this sample, this clone turned up once. V usage is TRBV11-1 and J usage is TRBJ1-1; 9 bases map to TRBD1. Trimming cost V 5 bases and J 5 bases; bases outside gene matches: 12. CDR3 length: 16 amino acids. In germline, CDR1 is SGHAT, CDR2 FQDESV (reference sequence). CDR3 DNA sequence: TGTGCCAGCAGCAAGAACGGACAGGGGATGGGAACTGAAGCTTTCTTT. The encoded protein is CASSKNGQGMGTEAFF.

The V call is TRBV4-1, the J call TRBJ1-5; TRBD1 agrees at 10 bases. Per the germline V gene, CDR1 is MGHRA and CDR2 is YSYEKL. The CDR3 sequence is 15 residues long. V was clipped by 3 bases and J by 5 bases; unmatched bases: 4. In nucleotides, the CDR3 is TGCGCCAGCAGCCAGGGGACAGGGGCGGATCAGCCCCAGCATTTT. The encoded protein is CASSQGTGADQPQHF.

With regard to this clone: One end of the junction does not line up with germline, which may come from a read error. V gene TRBV5-6 combines with J gene TRBJ2-1; 7 nucleotides agree with TRBD2. CDR3 length: 16 amino acids. CDR1 and CDR2 (germline): SGHDT, YYEEEE. In nucleotides, the CDR3 is TGTGCCAGCAGCAAACTAGCGCTTAGCTCCTACAATAAGCAGTTCTTC. Amino acid sequence: CASSKLALSSYNKQFF.

The V and J genes are TRBV18 and TRBJ1-2; TRBD1 matches 11 bases. CDR1 KGHSH and CDR2 LQKENI come from the germline V gene. After removal of 5 bases from V and 5 bases from J, the junction contained 7 bases not matched to a gene. This CDR3 comprises 15 residues. The CDR3 DNA follows: TGTGCCAGCTCATCGGGACAGGGGGGAAGTTATGGCTACACCTTC. Its protein is CASSSGQGGSYGYTF.

The chain is built from TRBV5-1 and TRBJ1-2; tentative D call: TRBD1 (6 bases). V lost 0 bases to trimming and J lost 8 bases, with 20 bases between them. Germline V CDR1 and CDR2: SGHRS, YFSETQ. The CDR3 is 16 amino acids. The CDR3 loop is CASSLDPGAGRGGYTF. The CDR3 DNA is TGCGCCAGCAGCTTGGATCCAGGGGCCGGTCGAGGAGGCTACACCTTC.

The genes are TRBV5-1 and TRBJ2-1, with 7 bases aligning to TRBD2. Trimming took 4 bases from V and 5 from J; bases not matched to a gene: 9. Germline V gene sequence: CDR1 SGHRS, CDR2 YFSETQ. CDR3 length: 15 amino acids. The CDR3 DNA reads as TGCGCCAGCAGCCCCACGGGACTAAAAAACAATGAGCAGTTCTTC. Residues: CASSPTGLKNNEQFF.

This clone appeared a single time. The chain has TRBV5-1 and TRBJ2-2, with TRBD2 identical over 8 bases. Germline values: CDR1 SGHRS, CDR2 YFSETQ. CDR3 length: 16 residues. V lost 6 bases and J lost 5; bases outside the gene matches: 12. CDR3 sequence: CASTSAGGARTGELFF. Here the CDR3 DNA reads TGCGCCAGCACCTCCGCCGGGGGGGCGCGGACCGGGGAGCTGTTTTTT. Based on the CDR3 plus reference TRBV5-1 and TRBJ2-2, the full variable domain is KAGVTQTPRYLIKTRGQQVTLSCSPISGHRSVSWYQQTPGQGLQFLFEYFSETQRNKGNFPGRFSGRQFSNSRSEMNVSTLELGDSALYLCASTSAGGARTGELFFGEGSRLTVL.

The chain carries TRBV27 and TRBJ1-5, with 9 nucleotides matching TRBD1. The CDR3 contains 14 residues. Germline V gene lookup returns CDR1 MNHEY and CDR2 SMNVEV (reference sequence). V lost 6 bases and J lost 6; bases outside the gene matches: 6. The CDR3 region is CASRTGGAFQPQHF. The CDR3 nucleotides read TGTGCCAGCAGAACAGGGGGCGCCTTTCAGCCCCAGCATTTT.

V gene TRBV3-1 (or the pseudogene TRBV3-2) combines with J gene TRBJ2-1; 9 positions match TRBD1. Germline values: CDR1 LGHDT, CDR2 YNNKEL (reference sequence). V gave up 3 bases and J gave up 8 bases; unmatched junction bases: 11. The length of the CDR3 is 16 residues. In DNA, the CDR3 is TGTGCCAGCAGCCAGGGGGACAGGGTTTTTCACGATGAGCAGTTCTTC. It translates to CASSQGDRVFHDEQFF.

V is TRBV5-6 and J is TRBJ2-3, with 7 bases that match TRBD2. Trimming cost V 1 base and J 2 bases; bases outside gene matches: 4. The length of the CDR3 is 15 residues. CDR1 SGHDT and CDR2 YYEEEE come from the germline V gene. The CDR3 sequence is CASSLLAENTDTQYF. The CDR3 DNA is TGTGCCAGCAGCTTGCTAGCGGAAAACACAGATACGCAGTATTTT.

The chain is built from TRBV20-1 and TRBJ1-6; no reliable D call. Germline V gives CDR1 DFQATT, CDR2 SNEGSKA (reference sequence). The CDR3 is 15 residues long. V lost 3 bases and J 0 bases, leaving 9 bases between the germline ends. This CDR3 reads CSASREGSYNSPLHF. For the CDR3, the DNA is TGCAGTGCTAGTCGGGAGGGCTCCTATAATTCACCCCTCCACTTT.

This clone was picked up a small number of times. The CDR3 DNA reads TGTGCCAGCAGCATCGGGAGTAACTATGGCTACACCTTC. Its protein product is CASSIGSNYGYTF. This chain uses TRBV7-2 with TRBJ1-2; D remains unclear. The CDR3 spans 13 residues. V dropped 5 bases and J dropped 1 base, with 8 bases sitting between them. The germline V gene has CDR1 SGHTA and CDR2 FQGNSA. The full variable domain, rest sourced from reference TRBV7-2 and TRBJ1-2, is GAGVSQSPSNKVTEKGKDVELRCDPISGHTALYWYRQSLGQGLEFLIYFQGNSAPDKSGLPSDRFSAERTGGSVSTLTIQRTQQEDSAVYLCASSIGSNYGYTFGSGTRLTVV.

CDR3 amino acids: CASADNTASGNTIYF. For the CDR3, the DNA is TGCGCCAGCGCGGATAACACTGCCTCTGGAAACACCATATATTTT. The chain combines TRBV5-1 with TRBJ1-3; D uncertain. The CDR3 loop spans 15 amino acids. The V end was cut by 7 bases, the J end by 0 bases, with 14 bases between. Germline CDR1 SGHRS, CDR2 YFSETQ.

This clone appeared a few times. V gene TRBV25-1 combines with J gene TRBJ2-5; the D gene is possibly TRBD2 (5 bases). CDR1 and CDR2 from the germline V gene are MGHDK and SYGVNS. The V end was cut by 6 bases, the J end by 5 bases, with 13 bases between. The CDR3 is made up of 13 amino acids. CDR3 nucleotides: TGTGCCAGCAGCCGACGGTCGGGGGAGACCCAGTACTTC. Protein: CASSRRSGETQYF.

The rearrangement links TRBV7-9 to TRBJ1-2; D is possibly TRBD1 (5 bases). Trimming left V 3 bases short and J 8 bases short, with 16 bases between. This CDR3 has 14 amino acids. The germline V gene has CDR1 SEHNR and CDR2 FQNEAQ (reference sequence). The CDR3 reads CASSLFRVVEGYTF. The CDR3 DNA sequence: TGTGCCAGCAGCTTGTTCAGGGTAGTTGAAGGCTACACCTTC.

The rearrangement joins TRBV9 to TRBJ2-2; TRBD1 agrees at 7 bases. The V and J ends lost 4 bases and 6 bases, in that order; junction bases with no gene match: 12. This CDR3 comprises 16 residues. The V gene's germline CDR1 is SGDLS and CDR2 YYNGEE. In DNA, the CDR3 is TGTGCCAGCAGCCCCCGGACAGGTGGAAACGCCGGGGAGCTGTTTTTT. Translating gives CASSPRTGGNAGELFF. The variable domain in full, completed from reference TRBV9 and TRBJ2-2, reads DSGVTQTPKHLITATGQRVTLRCSPRSGDLSVYWYQQSLDQGLQFLIQYYNGEERAKGNILERFSAQQFPDLHSELNLSSLELGDSALYFCASSPRTGGNAGELFFGEGSRLTVL.

The rearrangement joins TRBV21-1 to TRBJ1-1; the table gives TRBD1 as D, unverified against the DNA. TRBV21-1 is assigned pseudogene status. The CDR3 runs to 12 residues. For the CDR3, the DNA is TGTGCCAGCAGCAAGGAAGACAGTGAAGCTTTCTTT. It specifies CASSKEDSEAFF.

V and J are TRBV2 and TRBJ2-7; TRBD2 agrees at 7 bases. Germline assignment: CDR1 SNHLY and CDR2 FYNNEI. J was trimmed by 1 base and V by 8 bases; bases with no gene match: 8. The CDR3 is 14 amino acids. The CDR3 sequence is CASGGRGRSYEQYF. CDR3 sequence (DNA): TGTGCCAGCGGGGGGAGGGGAAGGTCCTACGAGCAGTACTTC.

The rearrangement joins TRBV7-2 to TRBJ2-5, with 8 bases matching TRBD1. The CDR3 length is 14 residues. V shed 3 bases, J shed 7 bases, and the junction held 7 bases outside the gene matches. The germline V gene encodes CDR1 SGHTA and CDR2 FQGNSA. CDR3 sequence (DNA): TGTGCCAGCAGCTTCGGACAGGGAGTGGGGACCCAGTACTTC. Its protein is CASSFGQGVGTQYF.

In nucleotides, the CDR3 is TGTGCCACCCTCCCCCCCCCACAGGGGGCGGCAACTAATGAAAAACTGTTTTTT. Translating it yields CATLPPPQGAATNEKLFF. This rearrangement joins TRBV15 to TRBJ1-4; the match to TRBD1 covers 9 bases. With 8 bases clipped from V and 0 bases from J, the junction kept 13 bases outside the gene matches. The germline CDR1 and CDR2 sequences are LNHNV and YYDKDF (reference sequence). The CDR3 sequence is 18 residues long.